The rows below give T cell receptor beta chains drawn from one sample of a study of cytomegalovirus exposure and HLA in healthy donors. Repertoires were generated with immunoSEQ multiplex PCR, while TCRdb's copy carries only in-frame clones and drops some. Of a few hundred thousand clones in the sample, 86% were seen once. The source material was PBMCs. The receptors originated from a woman between 18 and 30 years old in good health and CMV-seronegative. The CDR3 runs from the conserved cysteine through the conserved F or W. Some rows have no size entry. The others give once, few or many, or a class for an expanded clone.

clone size,CDR3 length,J gene,V gene,CDR3 protein
-,13,TRBJ2-3,TRBV7-2,CASSLAREDTQYF
-,16,TRBJ2-7,TRBV28,CASSPAEGTGRHEQYF
-,17,TRBJ2-1,TRBV11-3,CASSPGLAGGTYNEQFF
-,15,TRBJ2-7,TRBV6-1,CASSEGLAGSYEQYF
-,15,TRBJ2-1,TRBV29-1,CSVPGTAGFYNEQFF
-,13,TRBJ1-2,TRBV10-3,CAISGGQYHGYTF
-,13,TRBJ1-4,TRBV2,CASWDGGNEKLFF
few,16,TRBJ2-4,TRBV18,CASSPLRTGTGNIQYF
-,17,TRBJ2-1,TRBV18,CASSPIRWGEAPDEQFF
-,11,TRBJ2-3,TRBV2,CASRIADTQYF
-,17,TRBJ2-2,TRBV5-6,CASSLAGAGERTGELFF
-,13,TRBJ2-6,TRBV29-1,CSVDLSGANVLTF
-,13,TRBJ2-7,TRBV30,CAASPSGGGGQYF
once,14,TRBJ2-3,TRBV5-1,CASSLGGVTDTQYF
-,14,TRBJ2-7,TRBV10-3,CAISDGGSSWEQYF
-,15,TRBJ2-3,TRBV5-4,CASSPRVEGTDTQYF
-,14,TRBJ1-5,TRBV11-2,CASSLASGIQPQHF
-,15,TRBJ2-6,TRBV28,CASSSDNSGANVLTF
few,16,TRBJ2-1,TRBV7-3,CASSPYLLAGGNEQFF
-,13,TRBJ1-2,TRBV4-1,CASSGPAQYGYTF